Given below is one T cell receptor (beta chain) in context. Its target is unknown. This record belongs to a study of CXCR3-negative and CXCR3-positive naive CD8 T cells. Study findings and constraints: A higher hydrophobicity marked the TRB CDR3s of CXCR3-positive naive cells versus CXCR3-negative naive cells.

In germline, CDR1 is SQVTM, CDR2 ANQGSEA. The CDR3 consists of 15 residues. UMI-tagged TRB cDNA libraries were built via 5' RACE. TCRdb reprocessed the 5' RACE reads; each CDR3 protein has one entry and no DNA is given. The sample's table shows about 150,000 distinct CDR3 sequences. Within the CD8+ T cell compartment, naive cells were CD45RO-CCR7+CD27+CD95-. The rearrangement joins TRBV29-1 to TRBJ2-7; there is no DNA to check the TCRdb D call of TRBD1. The origin of this receptor is a human donor in good health. Some clones in this sample may be carry-over from other donors' samples. Material: naive CXCR3+ CD8+ T cells from blood. Regarding subset: CD45RO-CCR7+CD27+CD95- naive CD8+ T cells expressing CXCR3 (TNR3+). The CDR3 loop reads CSVERRDTPNYEQYF.